The T cell receptor (beta chain) described here comes from a study of siplizumab effects on memory and regulatory T cells. Libraries were prepared by immunoSEQ multiplex PCR; TCRdb keeps only in-frame clonotypes and omits some of them. The sample consists of about 13,000 clones, less than 40% of them appearing once. In its sample, this clone was seen once. Its cognate antigen is unknown. At one of its ends the junction is not consistent with the germline gene, which may arise from a read error. The mixed lymphocyte reaction cells were cocultured at 37°C for under 7 days. Germline CDR1 reads MGHDK; CDR2 reads SYGVNS. The CDR3 runs to 11 residues. Study-level findings and limits: Neither a naive nor a memory phenotype was assignable to roughly 75-96% of proliferating CD4+ or CD8+ clones. Unstimulated subsets captured only a minor fraction of alloreactive clones. In controls, about a quarter of mappable alloreactive CD4+ clones were Treg-derived on average, versus around 69% with siplizumab.

V is TRBV25-1 and J is TRBJ2-1, with D uncertain. This clonotype was obtained from a human donor in good health; the cells came from an allogeneic mixed lymphocyte reaction. The sequenced sample consisted of CFSE-low (dividing) CD8+ T cells sorted from an allogeneic mixed lymphocyte reaction. The CDR3 loop reads CASREYNEQFF. The CDR3 bases are TGTGCCAGCAGAGAATACAATGAGCAGTTCTTC.